The 28 T cell receptor beta chains below all came from one sample that was sequenced in a study of blood T cell repertoires in COVID-19. The assay was immunoSEQ multiplex PCR, and TCRdb's table has in-frame clones only and misses some. Of more than 150,000 clones listed, roughly 89% are singletons. The sample was peripheral blood. All receptors come from a woman between 18 and 30 years old who had recovered from COVID-19.

This rearrangement joins TRBV4-2 to TRBJ2-2; maybe TRBD2 (7 bases). The CDR3 is 18 residues long. The germline V and J ends were trimmed by 4 bases and 4 bases, with 22 bases remaining between them. The germline V gene encodes CDR1 LGHNA and CDR2 YNFKEQ. The CDR3 region has the DNA TGTGCCAGCAGCCGGACGGCGGGGAGGGAAGGGGGCACCGGGGAGCTGTTTTTT. Amino acids: CASSRTAGREGGTGELFF.

This chain connects TRBV15 to TRBJ2-3, with TRBD1 matching 9 bases. The V and J ends lost 3 bases and 5 bases, in that order; junction bases with no gene match: 9. Germline CDR1 is LNHNV and CDR2 is YYDKDF (reference sequence). This CDR3 has 16 residues. The CDR3 protein is CATSSTHNRGRDTQYF. DNA of the CDR3: TGTGCCACCAGCAGCACTCATAACAGGGGGCGAGATACGCAGTATTTT.

The genes are TRBV25-1 and TRBJ1-5; 10 positions agree with TRBD1. V lost 8 bases, J lost 8 bases, and 3 bases stayed unmatched. Germline-derived CDR1 and CDR2 are MGHDK and SYGVNS. The CDR3 is made up of 12 amino acids. The CDR3 protein is CASRGQGEPQHF. CDR3 nucleotide sequence: TGTGCCAGCCGAGGACAGGGGGAGCCCCAGCATTTT.

The chain couples TRBV14 to TRBJ2-1, with 14 bases matching TRBD2. V was clipped by 4 bases and J by 6 bases; unmatched bases: 8. Per the germline V gene, CDR1 is SGHDN and CDR2 is FVKESK. The CDR3 extends over 17 amino acids. CDR3 sequence reads: CASSPETSGRATNEQFF. DNA for the CDR3: TGTGCCAGCAGCCCCGAGACTAGCGGGAGGGCAACCAATGAGCAGTTCTTC.

This clone is a singleton in its sample. The genes are TRBV10-3 and TRBJ2-7; D is possibly TRBD2 (6 bases). Germline V CDR1 and CDR2: ENHRY, SYGVKD. The germline V and J ends were trimmed by 0 bases and 7 bases, with 10 bases remaining between them. The CDR3 has 13 residues. DNA of the CDR3: TGTGCCATCAGTGAGTCCCTTGGGAGGGAGCAGTACGTC. Amino acid sequence: CAISESLGREQYV.

The chain combines TRBV11-2 with TRBJ2-3, with 8 bases fitting TRBD2. The CDR3 is 14 residues long. Germline-derived CDR1 and CDR2 are SGHAT and FQNNGV. With 4 bases clipped from V and 3 bases from J, the junction kept 3 bases outside the gene matches. CDR3 loop: CASSSPSGTDTQYF. In DNA, the CDR3 is TGTGCCAGCAGCTCCCCTAGCGGGACAGATACGCAGTATTTT.

The V gene is TRBV6-5, the J gene TRBJ1-4; D not resolved. CDR3 length: 14 amino acids. Trimming removed 2 bases at V and 5 bases at J, with 9 bases between. Germline V gene data show CDR1 as MNHEY and CDR2 as SVGAGI. CDR3 region: CASSYEGGNEKLFF. Written as DNA, the CDR3 is TGTGCCAGCAGTTACGAGGGCGGGAATGAAAAACTGTTTTTT.

CDR3 bases: TGCGCCAGCAGCCAAGAAGGGAACAGGGTTACCGGGGAGCTGTTTTTT. Protein product: CASSQEGNRVTGELFF. V usage is TRBV4-1 and J usage is TRBJ2-2, with a tentative D call TRBD1 (6 bases). The CDR3 spans 16 residues. Trimming took 0 bases from V and 5 from J, leaving 13 bases between them. Looked up from germline, CDR1 is MGHRA and CDR2 is YSYEKL.

The CDR3 DNA reads as TGTGCCAGCACTCGAATGGGACTAGCGGAAGAGACCCAGTACTTC. It is translated as CASTRMGLAEETQYF. This rearrangement joins TRBV21-1 to TRBJ2-5; the D call in the table, TRBD2, was not verified against the DNA. TRBV21-1 is a documented pseudogene. This CDR3 comprises 15 residues.

The chain joins TRBV19 to TRBJ2-1; the D is unclear. V lost 3 bases, J lost 7 bases, and 10 bases lay in between. The CDR3 is made up of 13 amino acids. Germline lookup yields CDR1 LNHDA and CDR2 SQIVND (reference sequence). CDR3 in amino acids: CASSIDLPNEQFF. The CDR3 nucleotides are TGTGCCAGTAGTATTGACTTACCAAATGAGCAGTTCTTC.

The V gene is TRBV12-3 or TRBV12-4, the J gene TRBJ2-7; possible D gene TRBD2, 5 bases. The germline V and J ends were trimmed by 1 base and 6 bases, with 10 bases remaining between them. CDR3 size: 13 residues. CDR3 in amino acids: CASSLGTSGEQYF. DNA for the CDR3: TGTGCCAGCAGTTTAGGGACTTCGGGCGAGCAGTACTTC.

The chain combines TRBV6-1 with TRBJ1-1; tentative D call: TRBD1 (5 bases). The V and J ends lost 6 bases and 4 bases respectively, with 15 bases between them. Germline CDR1 MNHNS, CDR2 SASEGT. CDR3 length: 14 residues. CDR3: CASSPTASTTEAFF. The DNA for the CDR3 is TGTGCCAGCAGCCCGACAGCCTCCACCACTGAAGCTTTCTTT.

V gene TRBV7-8 combines with J gene TRBJ2-7, with D maybe TRBD2 (5 bases). Germline values: CDR1 SGHVS, CDR2 FQNEAQ. The CDR3 is 15 residues long. The V end was cut by 5 bases, the J end by 3 bases, with 17 bases between. The CDR3 DNA sequence: TGTGCCAGCAGCACGACGGAGGTAAACTTCTACGAGCAGTACTTC. Translation: CASSTTEVNFYEQYF.

This clone was seen once. The chain uses TRBV27 and TRBJ2-1; tentatively, D is TRBD2 (6 bases). CDR1 and CDR2 (germline): MNHEY, SMNVEV (reference sequence). V gave up 4 bases and J gave up 5 bases, with 9 bases separating them. CDR3 size: 13 residues. CDR3 nucleotides: TGTGCCAGCAGTTGGGTAGCGGACAATGAGCAGTTCTTC. Its protein product is CASSWVADNEQFF.

In this sample, this clone turned up once. The rearrangement links TRBV15 to TRBJ1-4; tentative D call: TRBD1 (5 bases). Germline V lookup: CDR1 LNHNV, CDR2 YYDKDF (reference sequence). CDR3 length: 16 residues. V was cut by 0 bases and J by 7 bases, with 15 bases left in between. As DNA, the CDR3 is TGTGCCACCAGCAGAGATCGTCGCGGGGGGAGTGAAAAACTGTTTTTT. This sequence encodes CATSRDRRGGSEKLFF. Based on the CDR3 plus reference TRBV15 and TRBJ1-4, the full variable domain is DAMVIQNPRYQVTQFGKPVTLSCSQTLNHNVMYWYQQKSSQAPKLLFHYYDKDFNNEADTPDNFQSRRPNTSFCFLDIRSPGLGDTAMYLCATSRDRRGGSEKLFFGSGTQLSVL.

CDR3 sequence reads: CASSLVGRKSEQYF. CDR3 DNA sequence: TGTGCCAGCAGCTTGGTTGGCAGGAAATCCGAGCAGTACTTC. The J gene is TRBJ2-7, the V gene TRBV5-6; D unresolved. Germline V gene sequence: CDR1 SGHDT, CDR2 YYEEEE. CDR3 length: 14 residues. Trimming took 0 bases from V and 6 from J, leaving 13 bases between them.

There are a few counts of this clone. CDR3 protein: CASSPQGAPFSAFF. The DNA for the CDR3 is TGTGCCAGCAGCCCCCAGGGGGCCCCTTTTTCGGCTTTCTTT. The rearrangement uses TRBV7-9 and TRBJ1-1; 8 bases are a match to TRBD1. This CDR3 is built from 14 residues. The V segment lost 5 bases and the J segment 11 bases; nucleotides outside the gene matches: 13. Per germline, CDR1 SEHNR and CDR2 FQNEAQ (reference sequence).

The V and J genes are TRBV6-2 or TRBV6-3 and TRBJ2-5; D possibly corresponds to TRBD1 (6 bases). V dropped 5 bases and J dropped 5 bases, with 21 bases sitting between them. Looked up from germline, CDR1 is MNHEY and CDR2 is SVGEGT. This CDR3 is built from 16 residues. CDR3 bases: TGTGCCAGCAGTCAGCCAAACTACAGGGAGAGGGAGACCCAGTACTTC. Protein: CASSQPNYRERETQYF.

The J gene is TRBJ2-3, the V gene TRBV2, with D unclear. Germline V gene sequence: CDR1 SNHLY, CDR2 FYNNEI. CDR3 size: 10 residues. V was cut by 6 bases and J by 6 bases, with 4 bases left in between. In DNA form, the CDR3 reads TGTGCCAGCAGGGAGGATACGCAGTATTTT. This gives the protein CASREDTQYF.

This chain joins TRBV11-3 and TRBJ2-1; no firm D call. Germline CDR1 and CDR2: SGHNT and YENEEA. V dropped 2 bases and J dropped 7 bases, with 6 bases sitting between them. This CDR3 is 12 amino acids long. CDR3 loop: CASSLNINEQFF. Written as DNA, the CDR3 is TGTGCCAGCAGCTTAAATATTAATGAGCAGTTCTTC.

The rearrangement joins TRBV7-9 to TRBJ2-1, with TRBD1 identical over 7 bases. V was clipped by 4 bases and J by 7 bases; unmatched bases: 7. The CDR3 has 14 residues. Germline V CDR1 and CDR2: SEHNR, FQNEAQ (reference sequence). Here the CDR3 reads CASSSAQGWNEQFF. CDR3 in DNA: TGTGCCAGCAGCTCCGCACAGGGGTGGAATGAGCAGTTCTTC. Full variable domain (outside the CDR3, taken from reference TRBV7-9 and TRBJ2-1): DTGVSQNPRHKITKRGQNVTFRCDPISEHNRLYWYRQTLGQGPEFLTYFQNEAQLEKSRLLSDRFSAERPKGSFSTLEIQRTEQGDSAMYLCASSSAQGWNEQFFGPGTRLTVL.

The CDR3 DNA reads TGTGCCAGCAGTTTGGGACAGGGGGGCTACACCTTC. It yields the protein CASSLGQGGYTF. The chain joins TRBV6-6 to TRBJ1-2; 10 nucleotides agree with TRBD1. Germline CDR1 and CDR2: MNHNY and SVGAGI (reference sequence). The CDR3 consists of 12 residues. The ends lost 4 bases at V and 8 bases at J; junction bases unmatched: 1.

The chain combines TRBV11-2 with TRBJ2-2, with D possibly TRBD2 on 5 matching bases. Germline V gene lookup returns CDR1 SGHAT and CDR2 FQNNGV. V was trimmed by 0 bases and J by 6 bases, leaving 17 bases between them. This CDR3 comprises 17 residues. The CDR3 DNA reads as TGTGCCAGCAGCTTAGATCTGGTACTAGTAAAATCCGGGGAGCTGTTTTTT. Protein product: CASSLDLVLVKSGELFF.

This chain joins TRBV29-1 and TRBJ1-5; D is uncertain. V was clipped by 5 bases and J by 0 bases, with 8 bases between them. The CDR3 has 13 residues. CDR1 and CDR2 from the germline V gene are SQVTM and ANQGSEA. Written as DNA, the CDR3 is TGCAGCGTTAAAGGCGGTAGCAATCAGCCCCAGCATTTT. Amino acid sequence: CSVKGGSNQPQHF.

V gene TRBV29-1 combines with J gene TRBJ2-2; D possibly corresponds to TRBD1 (6 bases). V gave up 7 bases and J gave up 4 bases, with 25 bases separating them. The V gene's germline CDR1 is SQVTM and CDR2 ANQGSEA. CDR3 size: 17 residues. CDR3 region: CSARGTPGASGTGELFF. Here the CDR3 DNA reads TGCAGCGCAAGGGGGACCCCCGGGGCATCTGGCACCGGGGAGCTGTTTTTT.

In this sample, this clone turned up a few times. The chain employs TRBV5-6 and TRBJ1-5, with TRBD1 matching 7 bases. Germline trimming cut 1 base from V and 6 bases from J; bases unmatched to any gene: 7. The CDR3 extends over 15 amino acids. Germline V lookup: CDR1 SGHDT, CDR2 YYEEEE. The CDR3 nucleotides are TGTGCCAGCAGCTTGTACGACAGGGCAATTCAGCCCCAGCATTTT. This encodes CASSLYDRAIQPQHF.

V is TRBV4-1 and J is TRBJ1-1; 11 bases line up with TRBD1. Per germline, CDR1 MGHRA and CDR2 YSYEKL. Germline trimming cut 1 base from V and 5 bases from J; bases unmatched to any gene: 6. CDR3 length equals 16 residues. In nucleotides, the CDR3 is TGCGCCAGCAGCCAAGGGACAGGGGGCAGGGGTACTGAAGCTTTCTTT. It codes for CASSQGTGGRGTEAFF.

The V gene is TRBV6-2 or TRBV6-3, the J gene TRBJ2-2; D is ambiguous. CDR1 is MNHEY and CDR2 is SVGEGT in the germline V gene. Trimming shortened V by 6 bases and J by 3 bases, and 11 bases separated the two germline ends. CDR3 size: 14 residues. CDR3 residues: CASRPPQDTGELFF. CDR3 nucleotide sequence: TGTGCCAGCAGACCTCCCCAGGACACCGGGGAGCTGTTTTTT.